The text below deals with one T cell receptor beta chain. The record originates from a study of blood T cell repertoires in COVID-19. About the research overall: Sample material is recorded as cDNA or gDNA derived from T cells, B-cell-depleted T cells, or PBMCs.

Per the original data handling: The assay estimated nucleated cells by amplifying reference gene primers. Clones were read by immunoSEQ multiplex PCR, and TCRdb kept only the in-frame ones, dropping some. The V and J calls and clone size come from that table; D and trimming were worked out from the DNA. The sample includes about 310,000 clones, roughly 84% of them seen just once. This CDR3 has 14 residues. CDR1 and CDR2 (germline): MNHEY, SVGAGI. V dropped 2 bases and J dropped 5 bases, with 12 bases sitting between them. The chain carries TRBV6-5 and TRBJ1-1, with a tentative D call TRBD1 (5 bases). The receptor was isolated from a man aged 45-65 years with active or convalescent COVID-19. Sequences were obtained from peripheral blood. CDR3 residues: CASSYGGGVTEAFF. Here the CDR3 DNA reads TGTGCCAGCAGTTACGGCGGGGGGGTAACTGAAGCTTTCTTT.